This paragraph covers one T cell receptor (beta chain) sequence. Antigen: not known. Trimming cost V 1 base and J 0 bases, with 17 bases left between them. The CDR3 spans 18 residues. Germline loops: CDR1 MDHEN, CDR2 SYDVKM. These data come from a study of CD8+ T cells in alopecia areata. The study's findings and limits: Relative to normal scalp, lesional scalp, especially alopecia totalis/universalis, showed higher clonality.

In each case, RNA was isolated and then reverse transcribed into cDNA as the sequencing template. TCRdb keeps only in-frame clones here, not all; method: immunoSEQ multiplex PCR. Of some 210,000 clones in the sample, roughly 57% were seen once. The chain combines TRBV28 with TRBJ2-3; a possible D gene is TRBD2 (7 bases). This TCR derives from a human donor with alopecia areata. The sequencing used CD4+ T cells sorted from blood, collected at week 0. Here the CDR3 DNA reads TGTGCCAGCAGTTTATCGCTCTGGGGGGGCCCTAGCACAGATACGCAGTATTTT. This translates into CASSLSLWGGPSTDTQYF. The entire variable domain, with the rest obtained from reference TRBV28 and TRBJ2-3, is as follows: DVKVTQSSRYLVKRTGEKVFLECVQDMDHENMFWYRQDPGLGLRLIYFSYDVKMKEKGDIPEGYSVSREKKERFSLILESASTNQTSMYLCASSLSLWGGPSTDTQYFGPGTRLTVL.